The T cell receptor beta chain under discussion was sequenced for a study of shared T cell receptors in the human thymus. The V gene end was trimmed by 8 bases and the J gene end by 0 bases; junction bases not matched to a gene: 10. CDR1 and CDR2 (germline): SQVTM, ANQGSEA. The CDR3 runs 15 residues. Profiling relied on immunoSEQ multiplex PCR, and the TCRdb table lists in-frame clones only, not all of them. The table includes about 660,000 clones, approximately 90% detected once. These same records also appear under a second study, on human thymus T cells. That study adds: Apparent bias marked the V and J gene usage of thymic and blood repertoires.

The sequence came from a boy in the first two years of life with a congenital heart defect. The gene calls are TRBV29-1 and TRBJ2-1, with 7 bases matching TRBD2. Sequenced material: thymocytes. The CDR3 bases are TGCAGCCTAACTGTACCGGGGGGCTCCTACAATGAGCAGTTCTTC. Its translation: CSLTVPGGSYNEQFF.